This T cell receptor (beta chain) appears in the sequencing data of a study of B cell selection in AIRE deficiency. The CDR3 consists of 16 residues. Per germline, CDR1 SGDLS and CDR2 YYNGEE. V dropped 0 bases and J dropped 2 bases, with 12 bases sitting between them. The sorted conventional CD4 T cells were gated as CD4+CD127+. Generated by immunoSEQ multiplex PCR, the TCRdb table keeps only in-frame clones and is missing some. There are 20,000 to 25,000 clones in the sample; almost 97% occur only once, and around 0.31% lies in the top ten. To note about this clone: Its antigen is still unknown.

Study-wide results and limits: Roughly 29% of healthy-donor shared Treg TCRbeta sequences appeared in patient Tconv cells. Shared Treg sequences were biased toward short CDR3s with few non-templated nucleotide insertions.

The V gene is TRBV9, the J gene TRBJ2-1; possibly TRBD1 or TRBD2 for D (6 bases each). The sequenced sample consisted of conventional CD4+ T cells sorted from PBMCs. The TCR originated in a human donor with AIRE deficiency. CDR3 sequence reads: CASSVGGAQAYNEQFF. CDR3 in DNA: TGTGCCAGCAGCGTAGGGGGGGCACAGGCCTACAATGAGCAGTTCTTC.